This T cell receptor (beta chain) is from a study of T-cell memory formation after mild COVID-19. Study-wide background: The two donors had largely donor-specific TCR clusters.

TCRdb used MiXCR to reprocess the 5' RACE reads, holding one entry per CDR3 protein. Here the sample spans about 160,000 distinct CDR3 sequences, 25% to 40% being singletons. Germline V gene lookup returns CDR1 SGDLS and CDR2 YYNGEE. V lost 4 bases and J 4 bases, leaving 12 bases between the germline ends. The CDR3 covers 14 residues. General study results and limits: The study detected some responding clones in pre-infection memory, suggesting cross-reactive memory joined.

On this clonotype itself: The target antigen is unknown.

The clonotype comes from an adult woman who had mild COVID-19 (a few samples of this study predate the infection). Cell type and time point are not known. Sequencing used PBMCs or a T cell subset sorted from them (not recorded which). The V call is TRBV9, the J call TRBJ2-1; D gene unclear. The chain's CDR3 is CASSPGTTYNEQFF. CDR3 sequence (DNA): TGTGCCAGCAGCCCAGGTACGACATACAATGAGCAGTTCTTC. Filled out from reference TRBV9 and TRBJ2-1, the complete variable domain reads DSGVTQTPKHLITATGQRVTLRCSPRSGDLSVYWYQQSLDQGLQFLIQYYNGEERAKGNILERFSAQQFPDLHSELNLSSLELGDSALYFCASSPGTTYNEQFFGPGTRLTVL.